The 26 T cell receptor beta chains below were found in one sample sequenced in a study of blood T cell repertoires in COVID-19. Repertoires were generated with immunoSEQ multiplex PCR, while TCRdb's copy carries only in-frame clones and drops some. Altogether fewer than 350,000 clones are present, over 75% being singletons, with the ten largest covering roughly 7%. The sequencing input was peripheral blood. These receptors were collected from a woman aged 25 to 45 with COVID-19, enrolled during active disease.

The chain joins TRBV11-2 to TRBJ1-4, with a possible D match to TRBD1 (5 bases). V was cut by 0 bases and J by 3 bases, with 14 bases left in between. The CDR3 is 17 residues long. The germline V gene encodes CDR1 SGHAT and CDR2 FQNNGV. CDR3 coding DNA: TGTGCCAGCAGCTTAGAAGTCGGGGGACGGGCTAATGAAAAACTGTTTTTT. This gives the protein CASSLEVGGRANEKLFF.

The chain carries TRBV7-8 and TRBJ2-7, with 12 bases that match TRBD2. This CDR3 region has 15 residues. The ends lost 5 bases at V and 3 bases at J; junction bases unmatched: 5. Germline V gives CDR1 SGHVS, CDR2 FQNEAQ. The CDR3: CASSNGLAGSYEQYF. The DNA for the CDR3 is TGTGCCAGCAGCAACGGACTAGCGGGAAGCTACGAGCAGTACTTC. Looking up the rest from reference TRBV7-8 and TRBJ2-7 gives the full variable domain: GAGVSQSPRYKVAKRGQDVALRCDPISGHVSLFWYQQALGQGPEFLTYFQNEAQLDKSGLPSDRFFAERPEGSVSTLKIQRTQQEDSAVYLCASSNGLAGSYEQYFGPGTRLTVT.

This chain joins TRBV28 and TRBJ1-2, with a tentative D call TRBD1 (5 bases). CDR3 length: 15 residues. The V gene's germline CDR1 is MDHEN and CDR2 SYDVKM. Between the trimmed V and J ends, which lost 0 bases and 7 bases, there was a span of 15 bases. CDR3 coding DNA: TGTGCCAGCAGTTTATGGGGCAGGGAATCTTCTGGCTACACCTTC. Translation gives CASSLWGRESSGYTF.

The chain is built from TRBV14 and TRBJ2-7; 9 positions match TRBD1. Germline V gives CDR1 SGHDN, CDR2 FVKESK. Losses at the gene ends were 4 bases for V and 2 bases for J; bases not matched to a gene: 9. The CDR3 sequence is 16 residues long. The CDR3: CASSPKNRDRAYEQYF. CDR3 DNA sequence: TGTGCCAGCAGCCCGAAAAACCGGGACAGGGCCTACGAGCAGTACTTC.

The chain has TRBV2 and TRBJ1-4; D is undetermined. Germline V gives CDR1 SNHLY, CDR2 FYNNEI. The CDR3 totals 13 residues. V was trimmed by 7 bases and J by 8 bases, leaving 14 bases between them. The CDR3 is CASKAGLKEKLFF. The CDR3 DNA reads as TGTGCCAGCAAGGCGGGTCTTAAGGAAAAACTGTTTTTT.

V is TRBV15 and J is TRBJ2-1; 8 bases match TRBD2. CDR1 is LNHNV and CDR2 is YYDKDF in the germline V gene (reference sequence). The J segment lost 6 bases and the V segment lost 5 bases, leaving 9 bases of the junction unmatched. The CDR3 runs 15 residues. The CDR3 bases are TGTGCCACCAGCGGTGCGCGGACTAGCAGCAATGAGCAGTTCTTC. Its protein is CATSGARTSSNEQFF.

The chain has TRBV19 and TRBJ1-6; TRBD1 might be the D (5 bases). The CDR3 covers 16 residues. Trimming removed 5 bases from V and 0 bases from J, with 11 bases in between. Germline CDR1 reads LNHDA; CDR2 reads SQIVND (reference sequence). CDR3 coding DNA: TGTGCCAGTAGTGGTGGGGGGAGCTCCTATAATTCACCCCTCCACTTT. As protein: CASSGGGSSYNSPLHF.

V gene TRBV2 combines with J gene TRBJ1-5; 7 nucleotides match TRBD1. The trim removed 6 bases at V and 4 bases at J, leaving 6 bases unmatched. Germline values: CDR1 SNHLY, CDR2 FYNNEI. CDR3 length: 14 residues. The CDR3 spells CASRGTGVNQPQHF. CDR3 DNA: TGTGCCAGCAGGGGTACAGGGGTTAATCAGCCCCAGCATTTT.

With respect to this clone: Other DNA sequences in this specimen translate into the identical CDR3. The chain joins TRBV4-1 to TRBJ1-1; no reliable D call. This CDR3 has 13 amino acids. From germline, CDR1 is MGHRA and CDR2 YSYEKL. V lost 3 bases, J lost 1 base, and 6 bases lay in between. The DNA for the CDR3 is TGCGCCAGCAGCCAGACGGGGAACACTGAAGCTTTCTTT. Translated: CASSQTGNTEAFF.

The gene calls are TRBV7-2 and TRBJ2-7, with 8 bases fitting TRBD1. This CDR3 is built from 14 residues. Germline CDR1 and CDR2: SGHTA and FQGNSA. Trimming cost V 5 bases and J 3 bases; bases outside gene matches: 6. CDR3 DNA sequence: TGTGCCAGCAGCCCCGGACAGGGTGACTACGAGCAGTACTTC. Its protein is CASSPGQGDYEQYF.

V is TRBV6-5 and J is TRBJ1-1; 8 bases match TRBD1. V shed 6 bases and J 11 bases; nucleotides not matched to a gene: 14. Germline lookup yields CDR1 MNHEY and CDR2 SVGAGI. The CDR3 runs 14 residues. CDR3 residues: CASRRASTGADAFF. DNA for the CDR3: TGTGCCAGCAGGAGGGCGTCGACAGGGGCGGACGCTTTCTTT.

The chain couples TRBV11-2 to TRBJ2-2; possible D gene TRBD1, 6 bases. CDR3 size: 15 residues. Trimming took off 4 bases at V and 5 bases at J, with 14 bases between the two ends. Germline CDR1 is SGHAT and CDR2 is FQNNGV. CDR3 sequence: CASSSTGLGTGELFF. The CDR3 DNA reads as TGTGCCAGCAGCTCTACAGGGCTGGGGACCGGGGAGCTGTTTTTT.

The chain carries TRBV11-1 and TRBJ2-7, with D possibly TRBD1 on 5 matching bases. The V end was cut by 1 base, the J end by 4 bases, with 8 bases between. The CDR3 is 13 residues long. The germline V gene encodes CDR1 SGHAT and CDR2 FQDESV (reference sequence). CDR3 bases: TGTGCCAGCAGCTTAGTAAGGGGATACGAGCAGTACTTC. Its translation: CASSLVRGYEQYF.

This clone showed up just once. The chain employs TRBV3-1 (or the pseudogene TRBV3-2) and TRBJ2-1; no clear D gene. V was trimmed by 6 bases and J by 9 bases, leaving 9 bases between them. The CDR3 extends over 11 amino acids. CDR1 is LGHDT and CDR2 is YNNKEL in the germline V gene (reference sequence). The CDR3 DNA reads TGTGCCAGCAGAAAGACTGGTGAGCAGTTCTTC. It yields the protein CASRKTGEQFF.

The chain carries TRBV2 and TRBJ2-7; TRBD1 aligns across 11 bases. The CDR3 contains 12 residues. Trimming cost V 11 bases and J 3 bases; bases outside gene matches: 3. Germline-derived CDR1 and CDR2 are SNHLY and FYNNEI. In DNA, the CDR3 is TGTGCCGGTGGGACAGGGGGCTACGAGCAGTACTTC. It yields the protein CAGGTGGYEQYF.

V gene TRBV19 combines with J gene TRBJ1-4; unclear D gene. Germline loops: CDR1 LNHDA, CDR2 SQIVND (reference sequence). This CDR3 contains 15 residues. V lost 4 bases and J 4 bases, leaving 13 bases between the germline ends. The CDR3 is CASSKGGTGNEKLFF. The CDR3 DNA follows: TGTGCCAGTAGTAAAGGAGGAACGGGTAATGAAAAACTGTTTTTT.

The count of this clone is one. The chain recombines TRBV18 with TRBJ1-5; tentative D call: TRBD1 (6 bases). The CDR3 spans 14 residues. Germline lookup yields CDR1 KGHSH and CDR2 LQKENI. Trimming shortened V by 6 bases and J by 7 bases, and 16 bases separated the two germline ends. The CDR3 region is CASSVTGSVQPQHF. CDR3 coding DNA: TGTGCCAGCTCCGTTACAGGGTCGGTCCAGCCCCAGCATTTT.

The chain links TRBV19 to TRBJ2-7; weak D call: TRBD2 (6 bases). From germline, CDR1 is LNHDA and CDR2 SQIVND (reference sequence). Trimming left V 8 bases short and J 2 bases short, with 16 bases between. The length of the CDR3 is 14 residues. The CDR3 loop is CASATGTDAYEQYF. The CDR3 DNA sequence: TGTGCCAGTGCGACCGGGACTGACGCCTACGAGCAGTACTTC.

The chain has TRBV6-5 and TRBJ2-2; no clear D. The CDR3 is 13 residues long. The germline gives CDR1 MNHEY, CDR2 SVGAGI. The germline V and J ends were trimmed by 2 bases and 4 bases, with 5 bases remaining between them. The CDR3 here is CASSYGPTGELFF. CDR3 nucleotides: TGTGCCAGCAGTTACGGGCCCACCGGGGAGCTGTTTTTT.

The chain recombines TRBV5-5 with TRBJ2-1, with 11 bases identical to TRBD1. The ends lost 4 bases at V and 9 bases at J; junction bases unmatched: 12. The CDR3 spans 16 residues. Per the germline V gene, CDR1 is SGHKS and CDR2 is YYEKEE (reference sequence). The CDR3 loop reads CASSTTPGQGVGEQFF. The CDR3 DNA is TGTGCCAGCAGCACTACTCCGGGACAGGGGGTTGGTGAGCAGTTCTTC.

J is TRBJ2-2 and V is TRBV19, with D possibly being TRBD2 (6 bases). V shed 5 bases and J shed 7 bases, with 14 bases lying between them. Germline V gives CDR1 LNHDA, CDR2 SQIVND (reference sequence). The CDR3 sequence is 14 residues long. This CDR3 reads CASSPGGADGELFF. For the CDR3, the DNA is TGTGCCAGTAGTCCTGGCGGGGCCGACGGGGAGCTGTTTTTT.

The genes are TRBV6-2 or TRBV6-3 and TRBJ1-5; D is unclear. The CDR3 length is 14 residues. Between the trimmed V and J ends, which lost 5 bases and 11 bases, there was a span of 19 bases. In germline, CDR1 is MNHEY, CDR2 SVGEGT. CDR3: CASSLPQALPTQHF. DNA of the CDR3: TGTGCCAGCAGTCTCCCTCAAGCCCTCCCGACCCAGCATTTT.

In DNA form, the CDR3 reads TGTGCCAGCAGTCCGACCACAGGGGGCATCGGGCAGCCCCAGCATTTT. This codes for CASSPTTGGIGQPQHF. The chain has TRBV28 and TRBJ1-5, with 9 nucleotides matching TRBD1. Trimming took 5 bases from V and 7 from J; bases not matched to a gene: 12. Germline-derived CDR1 and CDR2 are MDHEN and SYDVKM. CDR3 length: 16 residues.

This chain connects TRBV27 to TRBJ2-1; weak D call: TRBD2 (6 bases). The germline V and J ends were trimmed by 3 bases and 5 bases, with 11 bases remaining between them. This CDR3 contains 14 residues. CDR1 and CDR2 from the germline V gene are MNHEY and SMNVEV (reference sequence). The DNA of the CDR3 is TGTGCCAGCAGTTTTGGCGGGACCAACAATGAGCAGTTCTTC. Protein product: CASSFGGTNNEQFF.

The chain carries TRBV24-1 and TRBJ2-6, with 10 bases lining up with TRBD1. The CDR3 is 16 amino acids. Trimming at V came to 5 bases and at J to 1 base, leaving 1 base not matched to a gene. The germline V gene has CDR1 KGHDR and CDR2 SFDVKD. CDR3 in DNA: TGTGCCACCAGTGCGGGACAGGGGTCTGGGGCCAACGTCCTGACTTTC. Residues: CATSAGQGSGANVLTF.

CDR3 nucleotide sequence: TGCGCCAGCAGCCAAGGAGACAGGGGAATTGATGGCTACACCTTC. Translating it yields CASSQGDRGIDGYTF. This sequence joins TRBV4-1 and TRBJ1-2; 8 bases are shared with TRBD1. CDR3 size: 15 residues. CDR1 and CDR2 (germline): MGHRA, YSYEKL. V lost 1 base, J lost 6 bases, and 7 bases stayed unmatched.